A selection of T cell receptor beta chains follows, all from one sample in a study of cytotoxic CD8 clonotypes in ibrutinib-treated CLL. Sequencing used immunoSEQ multiplex PCR; TCRdb keeps in-frame clones, though not all of them. The sample lists about 140,000 clones, 60% to 80% seen once, with 25% to 30% in the top ten. Material: PBMCs, obtained after 12 months of ibrutinib treatment. Every receptor here comes from a human donor with chronic lymphocytic leukemia. The CDR3 runs from the conserved cysteine through the conserved F or W. D genes are given only for firm matches. Only part of the rows carry a size: once, few, many, or a class if the clone is expanded.

DNA,CDR3,size,D,V,J
TGTGCCAGCAGCCGCATGACCTACGGAAACACCATATATTTT,CASSRMTYGNTIYF,NA,NA,TRBV28,TRBJ1-3
TGTGCCCACAAAGGCTACGAGCAGTACTTC,CAHKGYEQYF,NA,NA,TRBV30,TRBJ2-7
TGTGCCAGCAGCCACGACCCGAGCGGGTCCACCCAGGATACGCAGTATTTT,CASSHDPSGSTQDTQYF,NA,NA,TRBV7-2,TRBJ2-3
TGCAGTGCTCGCGAGGGCTACACCTTC,CSAREGYTF,few,NA,TRBV20-1,TRBJ1-2
TGTGCCAGCAGCTCCCGAAGGAATCAGCCCCAGCATTTT,CASSSRRNQPQHF,NA,NA,TRBV7-8,TRBJ1-5
TGTGCCAGCAGCTTGGTAGCGGGAGAACCCTACAATGAGCAGTTCTTC,CASSLVAGEPYNEQFF,NA,TRBD2,TRBV5-6,TRBJ2-1
TGTGCCAGCACCTTGTCTAACACAGATACGCAGTATTTT,CASTLSNTDTQYF,NA,NA,TRBV28,TRBJ2-3
TGTGCCAGCAGCGTAGGAAGGACGTCACGGGGGCAGTTCTTC,CASSVGRTSRGQFF,few,NA,TRBV9,TRBJ2-1
TGTGCCTGGAGTGTACTAAACACCATATATTTT,CAWSVLNTIYF,NA,NA,TRBV30,TRBJ1-3
TGTGCCTGGAGTGTAGGAGGGTCGGCTTTCTTT,CAWSVGGSAFF,NA,NA,TRBV30,TRBJ1-1
TGTGCCACCGGCGCCGGCGGTCGAGAGCAGTACTTC,CATGAGGREQYF,NA,NA,TRBV27,TRBJ2-7
TGTGCCAGCAGCTTAGGGGACGGCTGGAATCAGCCCCAGCATTTT,CASSLGDGWNQPQHF,NA,NA,TRBV7-2,TRBJ1-5
TGTGCCTGGAACTCGGGTCCCGAGAGCAATCAGCCCCAGCATTTT,CAWNSGPESNQPQHF,NA,NA,TRBV30,TRBJ1-5
TGTGCCAGCAGTTACTCGATAGTTACGTCTTCACCCCTCCACTTT,CASSYSIVTSSPLHF,NA,NA,TRBV6-6,TRBJ1-6
TGTGCCAGTAGTCCGTCAGGGGCACTTTATGGCTACACCTTC,CASSPSGALYGYTF,NA,NA,TRBV19,TRBJ1-2
TGTGCCAGCAGCCGCCCCGGGGACGACAACACCGGGGAGCTGTTTTTT,CASSRPGDDNTGELFF,NA,NA,TRBV5-4,TRBJ2-2